These T cell receptor beta chains were read from a single sample in a study of patients and donors after allogeneic stem cell transplantation. TCRdb reanalysed the RT-PCR reads using MiXCR and keeps one entry per CDR3 protein. The data show roughly 960,000 distinct CDR3 sequences, about 20% seen once. Sequencing was carried out using blood, either unsorted or a sorted T cell fraction (not recorded which). These receptor sequences come from a human donor who was either an allogeneic HSCT recipient or a stem cell or donor lymphocyte infusion donor (not recorded which). It is not recorded whose cells these are; they may come from a transplant donor. CDR3s include the opening cysteine and the closing phenylalanine or tryptophan. The D gene is left open where the match is weak. A row's size may be missing; if present it is once, few, many or a size class.

J gene: TRBJ1-1
D gene: -
CDR3 length: 13
V gene: TRBV6-5
clone size: few
CDR3 protein: CASSYGTSLEAFF
CDR3 DNA: TGTGCCAGCAGTTACGGGACTTCCTTGGAAGCTTTCTTT

J gene: TRBJ1-1
D gene: -
CDR3 length: 15
V gene: TRBV7-9
clone size: -
CDR3 protein: CASSFPGVGGTEAFF
CDR3 DNA: TGTGCCAGCAGCTTCCCGGGCGTGGGAGGCACTGAAGCTTTCTTT

J gene: TRBJ1-1
D gene: -
CDR3 length: 14
V gene: TRBV20-1
clone size: few
CDR3 protein: CSADDLGGATEAFF
CDR3 DNA: TGCAGTGCCGATGACTTAGGGGGGGCCACTGAAGCTTTCTTT

J gene: TRBJ2-7
D gene: TRBD2
CDR3 length: 14
V gene: TRBV5-1
clone size: -
CDR3 protein: CASSLWDYSYEQYF
CDR3 DNA: TGCGCCAGCAGCTTGTGGGACTACTCCTACGAGCAGTACTTC

J gene: TRBJ2-7
D gene: -
CDR3 length: 15
V gene: TRBV4-3
clone size: few
CDR3 protein: CASSQDPGGDYEQYF
CDR3 DNA: TGCGCCAGCAGCCAAGATCCCGGGGGCGACTACGAGCAGTACTTC

J gene: TRBJ1-1
D gene: TRBD1
CDR3 length: 13
V gene: TRBV20-1
clone size: few
CDR3 protein: CSAKGQSNTEAFF
CDR3 DNA: TGCAGTGCTAAGGGACAGTCGAACACTGAAGCTTTCTTT

J gene: TRBJ2-1
D gene: -
CDR3 length: 15
V gene: TRBV5-1
clone size: few
CDR3 protein: CASSTSQFLNNEQFF
CDR3 DNA: TGCGCCAGCAGCACCAGCCAGTTCCTTAACAATGAGCAGTTCTTC

J gene: TRBJ2-3
D gene: TRBD2
CDR3 length: 14
V gene: TRBV2
clone size: few
CDR3 protein: CASNERGARNTQYF
CDR3 DNA: TGTGCCAGCAACGAGCGGGGGGCCCGGAATACGCAGTATTTT

J gene: TRBJ2-7
D gene: TRBD2
CDR3 length: 14
V gene: TRBV19
clone size: few
CDR3 protein: CASSIEGGPIEQYF
CDR3 DNA: TGTGCCAGTAGTATCGAGGGAGGGCCGATAGAGCAGTACTTC

J gene: TRBJ1-6
D gene: -
CDR3 length: 15
V gene: TRBV20-1
clone size: many
CDR3 protein: CSASGGEAYNSPLHF
CDR3 DNA: TGCAGTGCCTCGGGAGGGGAGGCCTATAATTCACCCCTCCACTTT

J gene: TRBJ1-1
D gene: -
CDR3 length: 13
V gene: TRBV4-3
clone size: -
CDR3 protein: CASSQEGGPEAFF
CDR3 DNA: TGCGCCAGCAGCCAAGAGGGTGGGCCTGAAGCTTTCTTT

J gene: TRBJ1-2
D gene: -
CDR3 length: 14
V gene: TRBV4-1
clone size: few
CDR3 protein: CASSLKPVHYGYTF
CDR3 DNA: TGCGCCAGCAGCCTCAAGCCAGTCCACTATGGCTACACCTTC

J gene: TRBJ2-3
D gene: -
CDR3 length: 14
V gene: TRBV9
clone size: -
CDR3 protein: CASSNGAPRDTQYF
CDR3 DNA: TGTGCCAGCAGTAACGGGGCGCCCAGGGATACGCAGTATTTT

J gene: TRBJ2-4
D gene: TRBD1
CDR3 length: 14
V gene: TRBV12-3/TRBV12-4
clone size: -
CDR3 protein: CASSFWTGENIQYF
CDR3 DNA: TGTGCCAGCAGCTTTTGGACAGGGGAAAACATTCAGTACTTC

J gene: TRBJ1-2
D gene: -
CDR3 length: 15
V gene: TRBV10-3
clone size: -
CDR3 protein: CAISEKLGPWYGYTF
CDR3 DNA: TGTGCCATCAGTGAGAAATTGGGACCTTGGTATGGCTACACCTTC

J gene: TRBJ2-1
D gene: -
CDR3 length: 14
V gene: TRBV2
clone size: -
CDR3 protein: CASSPTLSYNEQFF
CDR3 DNA: TGTGCCAGCAGCCCGACTCTATCCTACAATGAGCAGTTCTTC

J gene: TRBJ2-6
D gene: -
CDR3 length: 13
V gene: TRBV12-3/TRBV12-4
clone size: few
CDR3 protein: CASSTTGANVLTF
CDR3 DNA: TGTGCCAGCAGCACCACTGGGGCCAACGTCCTGACTTTC

J gene: TRBJ2-1
D gene: TRBD2
CDR3 length: 22
V gene: TRBV11-2
clone size: -
CDR3 protein: CASSLDGLRLAGGRSSYNEQFF
CDR3 DNA: TGTGCCAGCAGCCTAGATGGTTTGCGTCTAGCGGGGGGTCGGAGCTCCTACAATGAGCAGTTCTTC

J gene: TRBJ2-3
D gene: -
CDR3 length: 14
V gene: TRBV19
clone size: -
CDR3 protein: CASIGGSSTDTQYF
CDR3 DNA: TGTGCCAGTATTGGCGGATCTAGCACAGATACGCAGTATTTT

J gene: TRBJ2-3
D gene: -
CDR3 length: 14
V gene: TRBV10-3
clone size: -
CDR3 protein: CAISELRVSNTQYF
CDR3 DNA: TGTGCCATCAGTGAATTGAGGGTGAGTAATACGCAGTATTTT

J gene: TRBJ1-1
D gene: -
CDR3 length: 14
V gene: TRBV19
clone size: few
CDR3 protein: CASSIGLMNTEAFF
CDR3 DNA: TGTGCCAGTAGTATAGGCCTCATGAACACTGAAGCTTTCTTT

J gene: TRBJ2-1
D gene: -
CDR3 length: 10
V gene: TRBV2
clone size: few
CDR3 protein: CASNGLEQFF
CDR3 DNA: TGTGCCAGCAACGGGTTAGAGCAGTTCTTC

J gene: TRBJ2-7
D gene: -
CDR3 length: 17
V gene: TRBV20-1
clone size: -
CDR3 protein: CSARDRMTGRSIYEQYF
CDR3 DNA: TGCAGTGCTAGAGATCGTATGACAGGTCGTTCTATCTACGAGCAGTACTTC

J gene: TRBJ2-2
D gene: TRBD2
CDR3 length: 13
V gene: TRBV12-5
clone size: few
CDR3 protein: CAGLAANTGELFF
CDR3 DNA: TGTGCTGGACTAGCGGCGAACACCGGGGAGCTGTTTTTT

J gene: TRBJ2-1
D gene: -
CDR3 length: 15
V gene: TRBV6-1
clone size: -
CDR3 protein: CASSPGSRPDNEQFF
CDR3 DNA: TGTGCCAGCAGTCCCGGGAGTAGGCCAGACAATGAGCAGTTCTTC

J gene: TRBJ2-3
D gene: -
CDR3 length: 11
V gene: TRBV6-5
clone size: -
CDR3 protein: CASRVADTQYF
CDR3 DNA: TGTGCCAGCAGGGTGGCAGATACGCAGTATTTT

J gene: TRBJ1-1
D gene: -
CDR3 length: 13
V gene: TRBV10-3
clone size: few
CDR3 protein: CAISERPNTEAFF
CDR3 DNA: TGTGCCATCAGTGAAAGGCCGAACACTGAAGCTTTCTTT

J gene: TRBJ2-5
D gene: TRBD2
CDR3 length: 17
V gene: TRBV24-1
clone size: -
CDR3 protein: CATSGTSGHHFQETQYF
CDR3 DNA: TGTGCCACCAGTGGAACTAGCGGACACCATTTCCAAGAGACCCAGTACTTC

J gene: TRBJ2-3
D gene: -
CDR3 length: 19
V gene: TRBV11-2
clone size: once
CDR3 protein: CASSLGGSTGTTNTDTQYF
CDR3 DNA: TGTGCCAGCAGCTTAGGAGGGTCAACCGGGACAACGAACACAGATACGCAGTATTTT

J gene: TRBJ2-2
D gene: -
CDR3 length: 14
V gene: TRBV6-1
clone size: -
CDR3 protein: CASRTRRVTGELFF
CDR3 DNA: TGTGCCAGCAGGACACGGAGGGTCACCGGGGAGCTGTTTTTT

J gene: TRBJ1-4
D gene: TRBD1
CDR3 length: 12
V gene: TRBV20-1
clone size: few
CDR3 protein: CSAWDRNEKLFF
CDR3 DNA: TGCAGTGCGTGGGACAGAAATGAAAAACTGTTTTTT

J gene: TRBJ2-1
D gene: -
CDR3 length: 13
V gene: TRBV2
clone size: few
CDR3 protein: CASSEASWNEQFF
CDR3 DNA: TGTGCCAGCAGTGAAGCTTCGTGGAATGAGCAGTTCTTC

J gene: TRBJ1-2
D gene: -
CDR3 length: 16
V gene: TRBV2
clone size: -
CDR3 protein: CASSSSSWVSRYGYTF
CDR3 DNA: TGTGCCAGCAGTTCAAGTAGTTGGGTCTCTCGCTATGGCTACACCTTC

J gene: TRBJ2-7
D gene: -
CDR3 length: 13
V gene: TRBV29-1
clone size: many
CDR3 protein: CSVVTDSSYEQYF
CDR3 DNA: TGCAGCGTTGTCACCGACAGTTCCTACGAGCAGTACTTC

J gene: TRBJ2-3
D gene: TRBD2
CDR3 length: 15
V gene: TRBV20-1
clone size: few
CDR3 protein: CSASPRAGAADTQYF
CDR3 DNA: TGCAGTGCTAGTCCTCGCGCGGGAGCGGCGGATACGCAGTATTTT

J gene: TRBJ2-6
D gene: -
CDR3 length: 16
V gene: TRBV12-3/TRBV12-4
clone size: few
CDR3 protein: CASSPPSLTGANVLTF
CDR3 DNA: TGTGCCAGCAGTCCCCCTTCGTTGACTGGGGCCAACGTCCTGACTTTC

J gene: TRBJ2-1
D gene: -
CDR3 length: 16
V gene: TRBV5-4
clone size: -
CDR3 protein: CASSAETGTTYNEQFF
CDR3 DNA: TGTGCCAGCAGCGCCGAGACAGGTACCACCTACAATGAGCAGTTCTTC

J gene: TRBJ1-5
D gene: TRBD1
CDR3 length: 17
V gene: TRBV6-2/TRBV6-3
clone size: few
CDR3 protein: CASSYGWDRSGNQPQHF
CDR3 DNA: TGTGCCAGCAGTTACGGTTGGGACAGGTCGGGCAATCAGCCCCAGCATTTT

J gene: TRBJ2-7
D gene: TRBD1
CDR3 length: 13
V gene: TRBV7-9
clone size: few
CDR3 protein: CASSSGQPYEQYF
CDR3 DNA: TGTGCCAGCAGCTCGGGACAGCCTTACGAGCAGTACTTC

J gene: TRBJ2-1
D gene: -
CDR3 length: 11
V gene: TRBV12-3/TRBV12-4
clone size: few
CDR3 protein: CASSLIGEQFF
CDR3 DNA: TGTGCCAGCAGTTTAATCGGTGAGCAGTTCTTC

J gene: TRBJ2-3
D gene: TRBD2
CDR3 length: 18
V gene: TRBV6-1
clone size: few
CDR3 protein: CASTRGTSGRTGTDTQYF
CDR3 DNA: TGTGCCAGCACAAGGGGGACTAGCGGGAGAACCGGCACAGATACGCAGTATTTT

J gene: TRBJ2-5
D gene: -
CDR3 length: 14
V gene: TRBV6-1
clone size: few
CDR3 protein: CASRQRQAGETQYF
CDR3 DNA: TGTGCCAGCAGACAACGACAGGCTGGGGAGACCCAGTACTTC

J gene: TRBJ2-1
D gene: -
CDR3 length: 14
V gene: TRBV5-1
clone size: -
CDR3 protein: CASSLGGTRNEQFF
CDR3 DNA: TGCGCCAGCAGCTTGGGAGGGACAAGGAATGAGCAGTTCTTC

J gene: TRBJ1-1
D gene: TRBD1
CDR3 length: 13
V gene: TRBV29-1
clone size: -
CDR3 protein: CSGNRGGNTEAFF
CDR3 DNA: TGCAGCGGGAACAGGGGGGGAAACACTGAAGCTTTCTTT

J gene: TRBJ1-5
D gene: -
CDR3 length: 16
V gene: TRBV7-9
clone size: few
CDR3 protein: CASSLDSTYSNQPQHF
CDR3 DNA: TGTGCCAGCAGCTTGGACAGCACTTATAGCAATCAGCCCCAGCATTTT

J gene: TRBJ2-2
D gene: -
CDR3 length: 16
V gene: TRBV18
clone size: few
CDR3 protein: CASSPSQSSFTGELFF
CDR3 DNA: TGTGCCAGCTCACCCTCCCAAAGCAGCTTCACCGGGGAGCTGTTTTTT

J gene: TRBJ2-5
D gene: -
CDR3 length: 14
V gene: TRBV5-1
clone size: many
CDR3 protein: CASSSNGGQETQYF
CDR3 DNA: TGCGCCAGCAGCTCGAACGGGGGACAAGAGACCCAGTACTTC

J gene: TRBJ2-2
D gene: TRBD1
CDR3 length: 17
V gene: TRBV5-1
clone size: -
CDR3 protein: CASSLATGVTNTGELFF
CDR3 DNA: TGCGCCAGCAGCTTGGCAACAGGGGTCACGAACACCGGGGAGCTGTTTTTT

J gene: TRBJ2-4
D gene: TRBD1
CDR3 length: 15
V gene: TRBV20-1
clone size: -
CDR3 protein: CSATRTGRGKNIQYF
CDR3 DNA: TGCAGTGCTACAAGGACAGGGCGAGGCAAAAACATTCAGTACTTC

J gene: TRBJ2-1
D gene: -
CDR3 length: 16
V gene: TRBV7-2
clone size: -
CDR3 protein: CASSLVGTGRVNEQFF
CDR3 DNA: TGTGCCAGCAGCTTAGTGGGTACAGGGAGAGTCAATGAGCAGTTCTTC

J gene: TRBJ1-2
D gene: -
CDR3 length: 15
V gene: TRBV12-3/TRBV12-4
clone size: few
CDR3 protein: CASTPQGTPNYGYTF
CDR3 DNA: TGTGCCAGCACCCCCCAAGGGACCCCGAACTATGGCTACACCTTC

J gene: TRBJ1-1
D gene: TRBD1
CDR3 length: 16
V gene: TRBV5-1
clone size: many
CDR3 protein: CASSLAGTGGVTEAFF
CDR3 DNA: TGCGCCAGCAGCTTGGCCGGGACAGGGGGAGTCACTGAAGCTTTCTTT